This entry is about one TCR beta chain. Its antigen is unknown. The sample is drawn from a study of T cell responses to AZD1222 COVID-19 vaccine. Findings and limits, study-wide: There were mostly white British donors and more females than males, and clonal diversity was possibly underestimated. At 160-218 and 743-854, vaccine-associated CD4 TCRs were dominant, and they spanned spike.

Trimming removed 8 bases at V and 3 bases at J, with 21 bases between. There are 16 residues in the CDR3. Germline CDR1 is ENHRY and CDR2 is SYGVKD. Analysis merged second doses at about 4 or about 12 weeks. The protocol was immunoSEQ multiplex PCR, while the TCRdb copy is restricted to in-frame clones and leaves out a portion. The sample comprises fewer than 120,000 clones, approximately 90% of which are singletons, and roughly 15% rests with the top ten. This clonotype was obtained from an adult who received the AZD1222 COVID-19 vaccine. The V gene is TRBV10-3, the J gene TRBJ2-3, with D perhaps assigned TRBD1 or TRBD2 (5 bases each). The input for sequencing was peripheral blood, taken 28 days after the second AZD1222 dose. The CDR3 DNA sequence: TGTGCCATCGCCCCGTCCGAGGGGTTGTCTACAGATACGCAGTATTTT. As protein: CAIAPSEGLSTDTQYF.